One T cell receptor (beta chain) is described in this entry. This entry comes from a study of T cell changes during pregnancy in multiple sclerosis. Profiling relied on immunoSEQ multiplex PCR, and the TCRdb table lists in-frame clones only, not all of them. Of approximately 88,000 clones detected, about 93% appear once; the ten largest clones hold 4.3%. This CDR3 contains 15 residues. CDR1 and CDR2 from the germline V gene are LNHDA and SQIVND (reference sequence). V was pared by 5 bases and J by 4 bases, with 6 bases of the junction left unmatched. This receptor was obtained from a female donor with multiple sclerosis, enrolled in a pregnancy study. The source material was peripheral blood, sampled in the first trimester of pregnancy. This chain joins TRBV19 and TRBJ2-3; 10 nucleotides agree with TRBD2. CDR3 residues: CASSWSGGAADTQYF. CDR3 bases: TGTGCCAGTAGTTGGAGCGGGGGGGCCGCAGATACGCAGTATTTT.